A single sample gave rise to the 20 T cell receptor beta chains below, sequenced in a study of control samples from healthy donors and cancer patients. Produced via immunoSEQ multiplex PCR; TCRdb's table is partial and in-frame only. The sample shows some 49,000 clones, around 86% of them seen only once. The sequencing sample was made of PBMCs. These receptors came from a woman between 45 and 60 years old with lung cancer.

As to this clone: Other DNA sequences in the sample encode the same CDR3. The rearrangement uses TRBV9 and TRBJ1-1, with D uncertain. The CDR3 totals 13 residues. The V gene's germline CDR1 is SGDLS and CDR2 YYNGEE. The germline V and J ends were trimmed by 0 bases and 4 bases, with 7 bases remaining between them. The CDR3 is CASSVGGFTEAFF. CDR3 nucleotides: TGTGCCAGCAGCGTAGGAGGGTTCACTGAAGCTTTCTTT. The full variable domain, completed using reference TRBV9 and TRBJ1-1, is DSGVTQTPKHLITATGQRVTLRCSPRSGDLSVYWYQQSLDQGLQFLIQYYNGEERAKGNILERFSAQQFPDLHSELNLSSLELGDSALYFCASSVGGFTEAFFGQGTRLTVV.

The V gene is TRBV3-1 (or the pseudogene TRBV3-2), the J gene TRBJ1-3, with 7 bases aligning to TRBD1. The J segment lost 4 bases and the V segment lost 3 bases, leaving 3 bases of the junction unmatched. This CDR3 has 14 residues. Germline lookup yields CDR1 LGHDT and CDR2 YNNKEL (reference sequence). CDR3 loop: CASSHGTAGNTIYF. The CDR3 nucleotides are TGTGCCAGCAGCCATGGGACAGCGGGAAACACCATATATTTT.

This clone was counted a few times. The V gene is TRBV10-2, the J gene TRBJ2-7; D may be TRBD1 or TRBD2 (5 bases each). V gave up 3 bases and J gave up 11 bases, with 17 bases separating them. This CDR3 spans 13 amino acids. Per germline, CDR1 WSHSY and CDR2 SAAADI. The CDR3 sequence is CASSEAGNLGEYF. CDR3 coding DNA: TGCGCCAGCAGTGAAGCCGGGAACCTGGGGGAGTACTTC.

This chain uses TRBV9 with TRBJ1-2, with TRBD1 identical over 10 bases. The germline CDR1 and CDR2 sequences are SGDLS and YYNGEE. V was pared by 4 bases and J by 8 bases, with 11 bases of the junction left unmatched. The CDR3 loop spans 15 amino acids. The chain's CDR3 is CASSTGQGDSVGYTF. CDR3 DNA sequence: TGTGCCAGCAGCACCGGACAGGGGGACTCGGTAGGCTACACCTTC.

CDR3 in amino acids: CASGLSTGGGEAFF. CDR3 bases: TGTGCTAGTGGTTTGTCAACAGGGGGGGGTGAAGCTTTCTTT. The chain links TRBV12-5 to TRBJ1-1; 8 bases align to TRBD1. Germline trimming cut 2 bases from V and 7 bases from J; bases unmatched to any gene: 6. Per the germline V gene, CDR1 is LGHNT and CDR2 is FRNRAP. The CDR3 has 14 residues.

CDR3 DNA sequence: TGCAGCGTTGAAGATTCCCAGGTTATCTACAATGAGCAGTTCTTC. The encoded protein is CSVEDSQVIYNEQFF. The J gene is TRBJ2-1, the V gene TRBV29-1; unclear D gene. The V and J ends lost 0 bases and 3 bases respectively, with 12 bases between them. Germline CDR1 SQVTM, CDR2 ANQGSEA. The CDR3 is 15 amino acids.

The chain couples TRBV14 to TRBJ1-6; the D is unclear. The CDR3 runs to 17 residues. The V and J ends lost 4 bases and 2 bases respectively, with 15 bases between them. Germline V gene lookup returns CDR1 SGHDN and CDR2 FVKESK. The DNA of the CDR3 is TGTGCCAGCAGCCCACTCGGATACTTAACCTATAATTCACCCCTCCACTTT. As protein: CASSPLGYLTYNSPLHF.

This chain connects TRBV3-1 (or the pseudogene TRBV3-2) to TRBJ2-2, with a possible D match to TRBD2 (5 bases). Trimming removed 4 bases from V and 8 bases from J, with 11 bases in between. CDR3 length: 13 amino acids. Germline lookup yields CDR1 LGHDT and CDR2 YNNKEL (reference sequence). The CDR3 reads CASSLTSFGELFF. CDR3 nucleotide sequence: TGTGCCAGCAGCCTTACTAGTTTTGGGGAGCTGTTTTTT.

This sequence joins TRBV5-1 and TRBJ2-6, with D uncertain. This CDR3 is built from 15 residues. The germline V gene has CDR1 SGHRS and CDR2 YFSETQ. V lost 0 bases and J lost 1, with 5 bases in between. The CDR3 sequence is CASSLGASGANVLTF. The CDR3, as DNA: TGCGCCAGCAGCTTGGGGGCTTCTGGGGCCAACGTCCTGACTTTC. Using reference TRBV5-1 and TRBJ2-6 for the parts outside the CDR3, the full variable domain is KAGVTQTPRYLIKTRGQQVTLSCSPISGHRSVSWYQQTPGQGLQFLFEYFSETQRNKGNFPGRFSGRQFSNSRSEMNVSTLELGDSALYLCASSLGASGANVLTFGAGSRLTVL.

This clone was seen once. Other DNA sequences in the sample encode the same CDR3. This rearrangement joins TRBV12-3 or TRBV12-4 to TRBJ1-1; D not certain. CDR3 length equals 12 residues. V lost 3 bases, J lost 1 base, and 3 bases lay in between. In nucleotides, the CDR3 is TGTGCCAGCAGTTTCGGGAACACTGAAGCTTTCTTT. This codes for CASSFGNTEAFF.

The chain employs TRBV7-9 and TRBJ2-1, with 7 bases identical to TRBD2. CDR3 length equals 16 residues. Germline V gives CDR1 SEHNR, CDR2 FQNEAQ (reference sequence). Trimming at V came to 5 bases and at J to 4 bases, leaving 11 bases not matched to a gene. The CDR3 reads CASSPETSRLYNEQFF. The CDR3 bases are TGTGCCAGCAGCCCAGAGACTAGCAGACTTTACAATGAGCAGTTCTTC.

In DNA, the CDR3 is TGTGCCTGGAGTGGTGGCGCGGGGGTTCACGAGCAGTACTTC. Its protein product is CAWSGGAGVHEQYF. V usage is TRBV30 and J usage is TRBJ2-7, with 7 bases that match TRBD2. CDR1 is GTSNPN, CDR2 SVGIG, per germline (reference sequence). The CDR3 covers 14 residues. Unmatched junction bases numbered 8, after V lost 1 base and J lost 5 bases.

This chain connects TRBV7-9 to TRBJ1-6; TRBD1 matches 9 bases. CDR1 is SEHNR and CDR2 is FQNEAQ in the germline V gene (reference sequence). CDR3 length: 15 amino acids. V gave up 5 bases and J gave up 5 bases; unmatched junction bases: 4. In nucleotides, the CDR3 is TGTGCCAGCAGCGTTACAGGGGGCAATAATTCACCCCTCCACTTT. This translates into CASSVTGGNNSPLHF.

The CDR3 DNA is TGCGCCAGCAGCTTGTCTGCAGGGGCAGGCGGGGAGCTGTTTTTT. Residues: CASSLSAGAGGELFF. The chain couples TRBV5-1 to TRBJ2-2, with TRBD1 as a possible D gene (6 bases). The CDR3 sequence is 15 residues long. Trimming cost V 1 base and J 7 bases, with 14 bases left between them. The germline gives CDR1 SGHRS, CDR2 YFSETQ. The entire variable domain, with the rest obtained from reference TRBV5-1 and TRBJ2-2, is as follows: KAGVTQTPRYLIKTRGQQVTLSCSPISGHRSVSWYQQTPGQGLQFLFEYFSETQRNKGNFPGRFSGRQFSNSRSEMNVSTLELGDSALYLCASSLSAGAGGELFFGEGSRLTVL.

The chain employs TRBV28 and TRBJ1-5, with 8 bases identical to TRBD1. Germline V gives CDR1 MDHEN, CDR2 SYDVKM. The CDR3 consists of 15 residues. The V segment lost 6 bases and the J segment 7 bases; nucleotides outside the gene matches: 11. The CDR3 spells CASSPQGAWGQPQHF. The CDR3 DNA sequence: TGTGCCAGCAGCCCTCAGGGGGCCTGGGGACAGCCCCAGCATTTT.

The chain links TRBV6-2 or TRBV6-3 to TRBJ1-2; unclear D gene. The ends were cut back, 6 bases at V and 8 bases at J, with 10 bases in the middle. The CDR3 totals 11 residues. Germline-derived CDR1 and CDR2 are MNHEY and SVGEGT. CDR3 DNA sequence: TGTGCCAGCAGCAATAATCAAGGCTACACCTTC. Protein: CASSNNQGYTF.

This chain links TRBV6-6 with TRBJ2-7, with 8 positions matching TRBD2. The CDR3 is made up of 14 amino acids. The germline gives CDR1 MNHNY, CDR2 SVGAGI (reference sequence). Trimming cost V 4 bases and J 2 bases; bases outside gene matches: 4. Here the CDR3 DNA reads TGTGCCAGCAGTTCGACTAGCGCAGCCTACGAGCAGTACTTC. The encoded protein is CASSSTSAAYEQYF.

The gene calls are TRBV18 and TRBJ1-4; 9 nucleotides agree with TRBD1. The CDR3 is made up of 15 amino acids. V trimming: 2 bases; J trimming: 8 bases; junction bases outside the gene matches: 6. The V gene's germline CDR1 is KGHSH and CDR2 LQKENI. CDR3 nucleotide sequence: TGTGCCAGCTCACCATCCGGGACAGGGTTAGAAAAACTGTTTTTT. This sequence encodes CASSPSGTGLEKLFF.

This clone has a handful of counts. This chain links TRBV18 with TRBJ1-1; tentatively, D is TRBD1 (5 bases). Germline values: CDR1 KGHSH, CDR2 LQKENI. The CDR3 is 14 residues long. V shed 0 bases and J shed 5 bases, with 10 bases lying between them. This CDR3 is CASSPPVGGTEAFF. The CDR3 DNA reads TGTGCCAGCTCACCACCGGTCGGGGGGACTGAAGCTTTCTTT.

The chain combines TRBV13 with TRBJ2-7; D gene unclear. Trimming stripped 5 bases from V and 0 bases from J, with 14 bases between. There are 15 residues in the CDR3. Germline-derived CDR1 and CDR2 are PRHDT and FYEKMQ (reference sequence). The CDR3 coding sequence is TGTGCCAGCAGCCGACGGACCCTTCGCTCCTACGAGCAGTACTTC. Translated, it gives CASSRRTLRSYEQYF.